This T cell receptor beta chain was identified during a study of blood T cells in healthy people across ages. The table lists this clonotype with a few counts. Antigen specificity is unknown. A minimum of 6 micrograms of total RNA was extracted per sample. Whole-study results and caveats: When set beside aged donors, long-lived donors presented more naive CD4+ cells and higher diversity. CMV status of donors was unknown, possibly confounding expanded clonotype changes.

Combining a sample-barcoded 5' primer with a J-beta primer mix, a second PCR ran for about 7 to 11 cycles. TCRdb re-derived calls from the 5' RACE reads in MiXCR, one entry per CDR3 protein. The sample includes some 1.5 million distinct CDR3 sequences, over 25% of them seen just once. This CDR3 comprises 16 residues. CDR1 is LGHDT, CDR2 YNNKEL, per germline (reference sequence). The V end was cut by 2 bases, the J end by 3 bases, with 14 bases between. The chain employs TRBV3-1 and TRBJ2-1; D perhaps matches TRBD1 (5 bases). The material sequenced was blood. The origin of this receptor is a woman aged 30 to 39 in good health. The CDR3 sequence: CASSQRYQGFYNEQFF. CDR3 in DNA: TGTGCCAGCAGCCAAAGGTATCAGGGCTTCTACAATGAGCAGTTCTTC.